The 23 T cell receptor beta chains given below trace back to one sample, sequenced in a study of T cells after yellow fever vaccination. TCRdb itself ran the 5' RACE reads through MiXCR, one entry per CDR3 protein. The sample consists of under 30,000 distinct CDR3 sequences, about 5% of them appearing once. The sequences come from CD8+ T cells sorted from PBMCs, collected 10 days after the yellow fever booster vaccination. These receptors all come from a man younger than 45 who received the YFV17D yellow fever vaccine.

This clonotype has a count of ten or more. CDR3 sequence: CSVQGLAGSRNEQFF. DNA of the CDR3: TGCAGCGTTCAAGGACTAGCGGGAAGTAGGAATGAGCAGTTCTTC. This chain joins TRBV29-1 and TRBJ2-1, with TRBD2 matching over 12 bases. The CDR3 runs to 15 residues. The trim removed 5 bases at V and 7 bases at J, leaving 9 bases unmatched. The germline V gene encodes CDR1 SQVTM and CDR2 ANQGSEA.

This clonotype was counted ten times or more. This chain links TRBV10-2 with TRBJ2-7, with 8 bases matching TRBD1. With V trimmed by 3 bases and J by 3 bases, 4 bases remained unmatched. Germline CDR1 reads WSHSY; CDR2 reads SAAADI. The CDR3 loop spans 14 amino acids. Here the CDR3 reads CASSDRGPNYEQYF. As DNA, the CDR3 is TGCGCCAGCAGTGACAGGGGGCCAAACTACGAGCAGTACTTC.

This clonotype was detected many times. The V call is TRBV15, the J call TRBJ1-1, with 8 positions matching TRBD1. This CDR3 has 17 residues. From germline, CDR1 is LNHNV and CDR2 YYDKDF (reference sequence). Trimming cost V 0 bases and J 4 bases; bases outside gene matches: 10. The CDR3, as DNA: TGTGCCACCAGCAGAGATTGGGGGGCTACAGGGGGCACTGAAGCTTTCTTT. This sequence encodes CATSRDWGATGGTEAFF.

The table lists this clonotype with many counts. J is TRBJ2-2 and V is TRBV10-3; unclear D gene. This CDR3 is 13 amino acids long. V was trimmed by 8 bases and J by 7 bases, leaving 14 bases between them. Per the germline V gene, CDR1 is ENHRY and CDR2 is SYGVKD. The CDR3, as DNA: TGTGCCATCCCAGCCGGAGTTGGCGGGGAGCTGTTTTTT. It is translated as CAIPAGVGGELFF.

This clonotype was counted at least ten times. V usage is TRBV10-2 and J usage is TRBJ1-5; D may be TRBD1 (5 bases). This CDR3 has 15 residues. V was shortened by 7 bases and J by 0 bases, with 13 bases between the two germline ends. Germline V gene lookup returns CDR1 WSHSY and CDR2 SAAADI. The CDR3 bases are TGCGCCAGCACCCAGGGAGTCTATAGCAATCAGCCCCAGCATTTT. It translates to CASTQGVYSNQPQHF.

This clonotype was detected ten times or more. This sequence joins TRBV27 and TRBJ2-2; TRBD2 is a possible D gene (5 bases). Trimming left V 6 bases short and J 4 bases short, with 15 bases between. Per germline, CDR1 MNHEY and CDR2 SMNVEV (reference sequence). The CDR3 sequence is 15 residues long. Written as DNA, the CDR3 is TGTGCCAGCAGCCCCAGACTAAAGAGCACCGGGGAGCTGTTTTTT. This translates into CASSPRLKSTGELFF.

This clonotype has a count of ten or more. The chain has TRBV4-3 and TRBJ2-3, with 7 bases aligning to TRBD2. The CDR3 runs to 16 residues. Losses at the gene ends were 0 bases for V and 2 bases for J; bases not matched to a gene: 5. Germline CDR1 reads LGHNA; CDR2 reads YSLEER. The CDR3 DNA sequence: TGCGCCAGCAGCCAAGATGCTAGCGGACACACAGATACGCAGTATTTT. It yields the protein CASSQDASGHTDTQYF.

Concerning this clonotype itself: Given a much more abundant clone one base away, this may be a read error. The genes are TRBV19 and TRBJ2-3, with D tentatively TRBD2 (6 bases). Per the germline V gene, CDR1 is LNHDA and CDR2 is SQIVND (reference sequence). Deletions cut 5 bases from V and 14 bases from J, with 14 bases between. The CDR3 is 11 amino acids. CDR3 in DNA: TGTGCCAGTAGTGTGGGGACTCTGCGGTATTTT. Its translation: CASSVGTLRYF. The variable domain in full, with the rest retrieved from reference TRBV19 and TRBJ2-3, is DGGITQSPKYLFRKEGQNVTLSCEQNLNHDAMYWYRQDPGQGLRLIYYSQIVNDFQKGDIAEGYSVSREKKESFPLTVTSAQKNPTAFYLCASSVGTLRYFGPGTRLTVL.

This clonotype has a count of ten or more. DNA of the CDR3: TGTGCCAGCAGTTTTGGCCAGGCGTCGAATGAGCAGTTCTTC. This gives the protein CASSFGQASNEQFF. The chain joins TRBV27 to TRBJ2-1; D not resolved. V gave up 3 bases and J gave up 7 bases, with 13 bases separating them. CDR1 MNHEY and CDR2 SMNVEV come from the germline V gene (reference sequence). This CDR3 comprises 14 residues.

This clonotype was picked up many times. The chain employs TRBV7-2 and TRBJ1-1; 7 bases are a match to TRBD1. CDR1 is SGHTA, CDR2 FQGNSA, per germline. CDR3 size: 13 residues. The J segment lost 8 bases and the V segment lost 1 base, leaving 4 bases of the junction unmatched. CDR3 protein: CASSLGQGVEAFF. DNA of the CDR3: TGTGCCAGCAGCTTAGGACAGGGTGTCGAAGCTTTCTTT.

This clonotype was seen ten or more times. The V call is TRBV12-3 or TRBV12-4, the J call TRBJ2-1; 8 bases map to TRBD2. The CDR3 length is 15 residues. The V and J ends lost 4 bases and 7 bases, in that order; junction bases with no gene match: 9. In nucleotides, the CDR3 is TGTGCCAGCAGTTCCCCGGGAGGGCCTGGTAATGAGCAGTTCTTC. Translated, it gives CASSSPGGPGNEQFF.

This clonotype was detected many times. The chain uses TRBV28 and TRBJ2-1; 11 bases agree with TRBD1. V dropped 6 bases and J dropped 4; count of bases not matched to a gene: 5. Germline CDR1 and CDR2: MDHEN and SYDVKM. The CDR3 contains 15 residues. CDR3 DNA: TGTGCCAGCAGAGAGGACAGGGGGCGATACAATGAGCAGTTCTTC. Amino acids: CASREDRGRYNEQFF.

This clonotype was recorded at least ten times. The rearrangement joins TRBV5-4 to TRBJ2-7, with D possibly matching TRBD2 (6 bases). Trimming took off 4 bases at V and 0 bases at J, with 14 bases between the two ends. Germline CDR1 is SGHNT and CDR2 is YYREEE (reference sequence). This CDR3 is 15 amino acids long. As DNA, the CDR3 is TGTGCCAGCAGCACTAGCACACTCACCTCCTACGAGCAGTACTTC. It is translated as CASSTSTLTSYEQYF.

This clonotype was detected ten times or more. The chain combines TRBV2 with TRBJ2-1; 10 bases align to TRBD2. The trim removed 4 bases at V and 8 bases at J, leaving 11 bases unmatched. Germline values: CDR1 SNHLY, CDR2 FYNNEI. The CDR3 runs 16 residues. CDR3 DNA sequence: TGTGCCAGCAGTGCTGGAGCGGGAGGGCCCCTGGATGAGCAGTTCTTC. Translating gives CASSAGAGGPLDEQFF.

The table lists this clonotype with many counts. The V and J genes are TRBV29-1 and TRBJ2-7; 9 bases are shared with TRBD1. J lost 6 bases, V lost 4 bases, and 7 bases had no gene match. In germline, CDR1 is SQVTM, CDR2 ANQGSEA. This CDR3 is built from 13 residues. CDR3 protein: CSVGLGQGLEQYF. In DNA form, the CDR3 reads TGCAGCGTTGGGTTGGGACAGGGACTCGAGCAGTACTTC.

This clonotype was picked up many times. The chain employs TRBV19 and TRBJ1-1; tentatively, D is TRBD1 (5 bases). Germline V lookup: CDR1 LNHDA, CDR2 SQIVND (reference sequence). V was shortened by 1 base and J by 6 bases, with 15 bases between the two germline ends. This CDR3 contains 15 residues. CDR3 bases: TGTGCCAGTAGTATAGGCCTCGGGGCCGGCCCTGAAGCTTTCTTT. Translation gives CASSIGLGAGPEAFF.

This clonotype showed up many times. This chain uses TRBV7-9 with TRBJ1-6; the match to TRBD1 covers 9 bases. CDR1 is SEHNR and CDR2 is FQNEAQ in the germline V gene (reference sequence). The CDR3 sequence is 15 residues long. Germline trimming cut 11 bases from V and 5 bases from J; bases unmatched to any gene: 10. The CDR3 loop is CAGGGGQGHNSPLHF. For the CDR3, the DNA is TGTGCCGGGGGAGGGGGACAGGGCCATAATTCACCCCTCCACTTT.

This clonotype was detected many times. CDR3 in amino acids: CASSQPNNEQFF. The CDR3 DNA sequence: TGTGCCAGCAGCCAGCCTAACAATGAGCAGTTCTTC. This chain links TRBV3-1 with TRBJ2-1; D unresolved. From germline, CDR1 is LGHDT and CDR2 YNNKEL (reference sequence). This CDR3 has 12 residues. Trimming stripped 3 bases from V and 5 bases from J, with 5 bases between.

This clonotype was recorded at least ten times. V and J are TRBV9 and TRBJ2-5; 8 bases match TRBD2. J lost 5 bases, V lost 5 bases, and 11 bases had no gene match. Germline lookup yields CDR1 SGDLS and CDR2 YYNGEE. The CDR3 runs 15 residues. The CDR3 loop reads CASRPGLAGVETQYF. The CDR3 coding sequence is TGTGCCAGCAGACCCGGACTAGCCGGGGTGGAGACCCAGTACTTC. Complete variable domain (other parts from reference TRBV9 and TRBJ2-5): DSGVTQTPKHLITATGQRVTLRCSPRSGDLSVYWYQQSLDQGLQFLIQYYNGEERAKGNILERFSAQQFPDLHSELNLSSLELGDSALYFCASRPGLAGVETQYFGPGTRLLVL.

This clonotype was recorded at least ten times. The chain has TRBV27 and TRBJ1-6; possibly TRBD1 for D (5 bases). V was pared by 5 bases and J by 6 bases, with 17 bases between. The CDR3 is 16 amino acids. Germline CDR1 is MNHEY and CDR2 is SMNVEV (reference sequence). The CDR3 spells CASSLRGGEGNSPLHF. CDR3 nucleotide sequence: TGTGCCAGCAGTCTCCGCGGAGGGGAGGGTAATTCACCCCTCCACTTT.

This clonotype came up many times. This CDR3 reads CASSLAGVYEQYF. The CDR3 DNA follows: TGTGCCAGCAGTTTAGCGGGAGTGTACGAGCAGTACTTC. The chain carries TRBV27 and TRBJ2-7; 7 bases match TRBD2. Germline V gene data show CDR1 as MNHEY and CDR2 as SMNVEV (reference sequence). Trimming cost V 2 bases and J 4 bases; bases outside gene matches: 2. The CDR3 is 13 residues long.

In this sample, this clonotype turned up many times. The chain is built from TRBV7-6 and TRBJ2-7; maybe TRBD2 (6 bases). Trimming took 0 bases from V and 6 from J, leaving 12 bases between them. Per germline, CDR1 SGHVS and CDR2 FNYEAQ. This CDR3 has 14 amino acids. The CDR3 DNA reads TGTGCCAGCAGCTTAGCAGGCGGAGGGAGCGAGCAGTACTTC. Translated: CASSLAGGGSEQYF.

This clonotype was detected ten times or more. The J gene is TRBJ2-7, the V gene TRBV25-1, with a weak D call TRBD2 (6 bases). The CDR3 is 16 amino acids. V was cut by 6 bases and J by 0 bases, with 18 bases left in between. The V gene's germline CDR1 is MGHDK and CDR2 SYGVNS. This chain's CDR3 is CASSWGSGGDSYEQYF. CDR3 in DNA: TGTGCCAGCAGCTGGGGTAGCGGCGGAGACTCCTACGAGCAGTACTTC.